The 2 T cell receptor beta chains below come from one sample, sequenced in a study of T-cell reconstitution after alpha-beta-depleted transplantation in children (dated by TCRdb to 2016 to 2018). The library was generated by PCR. Sequencing instrument: Illumina HiSeq 2500. Molecular barcoding was employed in the preparation of TCR libraries, with unique molecular identifiers being used to normalize TCRbeta repertoire quantification. TCRdb reworked the public reads: Q25 trimming with fastp, MiXCR clone assembly, productive beta chains retained. Rows with a matching CDR3 protein are joined into one entry that keeps the most common DNA and genes. The sample table contains around 440,000 distinct CDR3 sequences; only one count was recorded for about 10% of them. Roughly 2% of the sample is in the top ten clones. Taken with the paper, the label for treatment or condition translates to: allogeneic hematopoietic cell transplantation with graft depleted of TCRalphabeta T cells and CD19 B cells.

Sequenced here: PBMCs, sampled before TCRalphabeta/CD19-depleted stem cell transplant. Receptor source: a child under 10 years old with inherited bone marrow failure, due to receive a stem cell transplant.

This clonotype has just a few counts. The chain combines TRBV4-3 with TRBJ2-7, with D hard to call. CDR3 length: 15 residues. CDR1 and CDR2 (germline): LGHNA, YSLEER. V gave up 0 bases and J gave up 2 bases, with 11 bases separating them. Written as DNA, the CDR3 is TGCGCCAGCAGCCAAGAGTCGCGTCCGGCCTACGAGCAGTACTTC. Its protein product is CASSQESRPAYEQYF.

The chain is built from TRBV7-9 and TRBJ1-1; D is ambiguous. Germline V gene sequence: CDR1 SEHNR, CDR2 FQNEAQ (reference sequence). Between the trimmed V and J ends, which lost 0 bases and 10 bases, there was a span of 15 bases. CDR3 length equals 14 residues. CDR3 nucleotides: TGTGCCAGCAGCTTAGCGCTCTATGGGAAGGGAGCTTTCTTT. Its translation: CASSLALYGKGAFF.